Given below is one TCR beta chain in context. The study recruited people aged about 18 to 90 years across approximately 24 US areas. The data originate from a study of blood T cell repertoires in COVID-19. From germline, CDR1 is GTSNPN and CDR2 SVGIG (reference sequence). V shed 4 bases and J shed 8 bases, with 14 bases lying between them. This CDR3 comprises 12 residues. Per the original data handling: The authors estimated nucleated cell counts from reference gene primer amplification. Generated by immunoSEQ multiplex PCR, the TCRdb table keeps only in-frame clones and is missing some. Clone size and V and J calls were adopted from that table, with D and trimming inferred from the DNA. The sample has under 300,000 clones, 87% seen once.

The J gene is TRBJ1-1, the V gene TRBV30; D gene ambiguous. The sample consisted of PBMCs or T cells enriched from blood (not recorded which). The receptor's source is a woman aged 25 to 45 with acute COVID-19. The CDR3 region is CAWNSVSWEAFF. CDR3 nucleotides: TGTGCCTGGAACTCCGTGTCCTGGGAAGCTTTCTTT.